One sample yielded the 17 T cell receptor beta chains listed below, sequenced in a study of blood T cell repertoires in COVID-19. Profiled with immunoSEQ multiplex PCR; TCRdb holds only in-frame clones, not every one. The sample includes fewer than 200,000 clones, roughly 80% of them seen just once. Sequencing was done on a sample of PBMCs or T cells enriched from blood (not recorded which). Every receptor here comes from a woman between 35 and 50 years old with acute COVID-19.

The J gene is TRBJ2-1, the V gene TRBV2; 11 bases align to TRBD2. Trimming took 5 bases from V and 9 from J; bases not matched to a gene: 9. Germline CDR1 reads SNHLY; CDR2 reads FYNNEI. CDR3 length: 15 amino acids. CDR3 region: CASSPGTSGAREQFF. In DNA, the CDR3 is TGTGCCAGCAGTCCCGGGACTAGCGGTGCCCGTGAGCAGTTCTTC.

Written as DNA, the CDR3 is TGCGCCAGCACCGACGGCGGGAAGACAGATACGCAGTATTTT. It encodes CASTDGGKTDTQYF. V is TRBV5-1 and J is TRBJ2-3; the D gene is possibly TRBD2 (6 bases). CDR1 is SGHRS and CDR2 is YFSETQ in the germline V gene. The CDR3 contains 14 residues. Trimming took off 6 bases at V and 3 bases at J, with 14 bases between the two ends.

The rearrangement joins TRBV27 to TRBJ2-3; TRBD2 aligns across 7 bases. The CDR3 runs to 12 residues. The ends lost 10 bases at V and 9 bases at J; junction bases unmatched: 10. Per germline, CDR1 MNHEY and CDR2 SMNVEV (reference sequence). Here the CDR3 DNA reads TGTGCCACCACGGCCTTCGGGGGGACGCAGTATTTT. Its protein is CATTAFGGTQYF.

The CDR3 DNA reads TGTGCCAGTAGTATAGACGGTAGCAGATTGAACACTGAAGCTTTCTTT. Protein sequence: CASSIDGSRLNTEAFF. J is TRBJ1-1 and V is TRBV19, with D uncertain. The CDR3 has 16 residues. Germline V gene lookup returns CDR1 LNHDA and CDR2 SQIVND (reference sequence). Trimming cost V 0 bases and J 0 bases, with 11 bases left between them.

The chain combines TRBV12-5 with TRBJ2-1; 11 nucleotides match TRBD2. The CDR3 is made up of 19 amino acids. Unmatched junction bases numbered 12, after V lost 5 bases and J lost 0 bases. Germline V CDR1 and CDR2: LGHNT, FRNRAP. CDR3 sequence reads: CASGPPGLAGGSSYNEQFF. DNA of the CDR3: TGTGCTAGTGGTCCCCCCGGACTAGCGGGCGGGAGCTCCTACAATGAGCAGTTCTTC.

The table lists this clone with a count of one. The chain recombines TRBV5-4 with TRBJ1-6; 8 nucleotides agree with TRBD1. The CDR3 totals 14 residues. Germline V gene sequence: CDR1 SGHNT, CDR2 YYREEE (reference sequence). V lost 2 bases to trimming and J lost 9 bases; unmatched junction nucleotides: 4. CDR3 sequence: CASSLGQGVSPLHF. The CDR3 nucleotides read TGTGCCAGCAGCTTAGGACAGGGTGTTTCACCCCTCCACTTT.

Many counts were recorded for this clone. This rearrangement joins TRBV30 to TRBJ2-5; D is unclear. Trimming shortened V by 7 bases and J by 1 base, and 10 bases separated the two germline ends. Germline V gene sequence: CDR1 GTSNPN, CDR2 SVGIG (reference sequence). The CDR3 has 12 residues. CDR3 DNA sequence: TGTGCCTACCGACACACCCAAGAGACCCAGTACTTC. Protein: CAYRHTQETQYF.

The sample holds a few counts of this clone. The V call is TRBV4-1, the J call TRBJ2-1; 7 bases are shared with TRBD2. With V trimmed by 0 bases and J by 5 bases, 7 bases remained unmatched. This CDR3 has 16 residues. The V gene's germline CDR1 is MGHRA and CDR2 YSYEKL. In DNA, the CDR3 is TGCGCCAGCAGCCAAGACGTCGGCGGGAGTCACAATGAGCAGTTCTTC. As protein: CASSQDVGGSHNEQFF.

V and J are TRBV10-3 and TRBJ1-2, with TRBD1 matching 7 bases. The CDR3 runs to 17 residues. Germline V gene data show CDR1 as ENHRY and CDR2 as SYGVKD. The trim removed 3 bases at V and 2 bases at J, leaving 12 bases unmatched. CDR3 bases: TGTGCCATCAGTGATCCGGAGACAGGGCAGAGAAACTATGGCTACACCTTC. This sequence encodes CAISDPETGQRNYGYTF.

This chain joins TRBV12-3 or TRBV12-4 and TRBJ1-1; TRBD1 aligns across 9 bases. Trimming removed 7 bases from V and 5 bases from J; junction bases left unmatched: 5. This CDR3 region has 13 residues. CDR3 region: CASTWDRATEAFF. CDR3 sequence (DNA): TGTGCCAGCACCTGGGACAGGGCTACTGAAGCTTTCTTT.

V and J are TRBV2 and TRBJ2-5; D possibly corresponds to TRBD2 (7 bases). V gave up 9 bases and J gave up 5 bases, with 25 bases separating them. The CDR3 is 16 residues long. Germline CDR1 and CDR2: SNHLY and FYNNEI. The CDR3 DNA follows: TGTGCCAGTTCCGCTAGAGGGGGAGGGTCCGGGGAGACCCAGTACTTC. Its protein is CASSARGGGSGETQYF.

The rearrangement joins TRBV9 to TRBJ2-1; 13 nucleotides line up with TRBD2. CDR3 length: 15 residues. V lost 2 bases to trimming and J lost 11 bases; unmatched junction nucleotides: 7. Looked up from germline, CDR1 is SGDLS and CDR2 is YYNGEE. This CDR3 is CASSVGLAGDGKQFF. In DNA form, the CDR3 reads TGTGCCAGCAGCGTTGGACTAGCGGGAGATGGAAAGCAGTTCTTC.

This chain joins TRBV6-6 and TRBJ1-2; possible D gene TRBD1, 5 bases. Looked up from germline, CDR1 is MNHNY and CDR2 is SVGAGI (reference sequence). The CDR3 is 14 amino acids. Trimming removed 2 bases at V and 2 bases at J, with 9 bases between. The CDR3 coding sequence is TGTGCCAGCAGTTACGGTGGGGCCAACTATGGCTACACCTTC. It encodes CASSYGGANYGYTF.

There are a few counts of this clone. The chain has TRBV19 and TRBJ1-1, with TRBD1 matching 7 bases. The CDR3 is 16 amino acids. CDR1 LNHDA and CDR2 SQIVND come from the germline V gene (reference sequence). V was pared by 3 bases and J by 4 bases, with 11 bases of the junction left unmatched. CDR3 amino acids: CASSMSYGAGGTEAFF. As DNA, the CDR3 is TGTGCCAGTAGTATGAGTTATGGGGCAGGGGGCACTGAAGCTTTCTTT.

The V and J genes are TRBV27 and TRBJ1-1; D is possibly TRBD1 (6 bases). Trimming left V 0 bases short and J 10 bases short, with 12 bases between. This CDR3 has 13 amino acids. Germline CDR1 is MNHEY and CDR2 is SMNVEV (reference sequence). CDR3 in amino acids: CASSLSVGAGAFF. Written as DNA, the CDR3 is TGTGCCAGCAGTTTATCGGTGGGGGCTGGAGCTTTCTTT.

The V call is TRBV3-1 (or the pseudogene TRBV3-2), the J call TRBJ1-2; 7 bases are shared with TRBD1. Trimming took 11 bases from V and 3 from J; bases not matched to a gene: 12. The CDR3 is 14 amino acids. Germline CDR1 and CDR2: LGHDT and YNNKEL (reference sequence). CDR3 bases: TGTGCCGGCCACCGGGGGCAGGGGGACTATGGCTACACCTTC. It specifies CAGHRGQGDYGYTF.

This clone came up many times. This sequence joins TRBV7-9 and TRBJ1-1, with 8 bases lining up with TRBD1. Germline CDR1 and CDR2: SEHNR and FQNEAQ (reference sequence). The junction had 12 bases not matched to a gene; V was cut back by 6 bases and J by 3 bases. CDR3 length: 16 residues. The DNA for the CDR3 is TGTGCCAGCAGATCGACCTCCACAGGGGGACACACTGAAGCTTTCTTT. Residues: CASRSTSTGGHTEAFF. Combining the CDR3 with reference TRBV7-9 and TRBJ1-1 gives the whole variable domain DTGVSQNPRHKITKRGQNVTFRCDPISEHNRLYWYRQTLGQGPEFLTYFQNEAQLEKSRLLSDRFSAERPKGSFSTLEIQRTEQGDSAMYLCASRSTSTGGHTEAFFGQGTRLTVV.